Below, 30 T cell receptor beta chains from the same sample are listed, as sequenced in a study of OX40 agonist ivuxolimab in advanced cancers. Library prep was done by the immunoSEQ multiplex PCR assay. TCRdb carries this immuneACCESS record with in-frame sequences only. Its versions omit some clonotypes, under half of them owing to an unresolved V gene in the studies checked, with the rest unexplained. This sample gives more than 75,000 clones in total; approximately 90% of them show up just once. Together, the top ten hold 0.99% of the sample. Sequences were derived from CD4+ or CD8+ T cells sorted from blood, sampled in a trial of the OX40 agonist ivuxolimab. The receptors derive from an adult with an advanced solid tumor such as melanoma, head and neck, liver or kidney cancer.

The chain links TRBV11-2 to TRBJ2-1; TRBD2 aligns across 11 bases. This CDR3 is built from 15 residues. Germline values: CDR1 SGHAT, CDR2 FQNNGV. V dropped 3 bases and J dropped 7; count of bases not matched to a gene: 5. CDR3 sequence reads: CASSFGTSGGNEQFF. The CDR3, as DNA: TGTGCCAGCAGCTTCGGGACTAGCGGCGGGAATGAGCAGTTCTTC. The variable domain in full, completed from reference TRBV11-2 and TRBJ2-1, reads EAGVAQSPRYKIIEKRQSVAFWCNPISGHATLYWYQQILGQGPKLLIQFQNNGVVDDSQLPKDRFSAERLKGVDSTLKIQPAKLEDSAVYLCASSFGTSGGNEQFFGPGTRLTVL.

V gene TRBV2 combines with J gene TRBJ2-7; the match to TRBD2 covers 11 bases. Germline V CDR1 and CDR2: SNHLY, FYNNEI. The ends lost 6 bases at V and 7 bases at J; junction bases unmatched: 8. This CDR3 has 14 residues. CDR3 DNA: TGTGCCAGCAGACCGGGACTAGCGGCCGGAGAGCAGTACTTC. As protein: CASRPGLAAGEQYF.

The gene calls are TRBV15 and TRBJ1-3; D ambiguous. The V end was cut by 0 bases, the J end by 0 bases, with 6 bases between. Germline V gene sequence: CDR1 LNHNV, CDR2 YYDKDF (reference sequence). This CDR3 comprises 15 residues. CDR3 amino acids: CATSRDIGSGNTIYF. The CDR3 coding sequence is TGTGCCACCAGCAGAGACATAGGCTCTGGAAACACCATATATTTT.

This clone was observed once. The CDR3 DNA reads TGCAGCGTTGACAGGGGTAGGGGCTACGAGCAGTACTTC. Its protein product is CSVDRGRGYEQYF. The chain has TRBV29-1 and TRBJ2-7; a possible D gene is TRBD1 (6 bases). V was trimmed by 3 bases and J by 3 bases, leaving 12 bases between them. The CDR3 totals 13 residues. In germline, CDR1 is SQVTM, CDR2 ANQGSEA.

The chain employs TRBV4-1 and TRBJ2-5; D gene ambiguous. CDR1 and CDR2 from the germline V gene are MGHRA and YSYEKL. The CDR3 totals 14 residues. Trimming took off 2 bases at V and 1 base at J, with 8 bases between the two ends. The CDR3 coding sequence is TGCGCCAGCAGCCAACAACTGATCCAAGAGACCCAGTACTTC. Protein: CASSQQLIQETQYF.

This clone was counted once. The rearrangement joins TRBV10-3 to TRBJ2-3; D perhaps matches TRBD2 (5 bases). Per germline, CDR1 ENHRY and CDR2 SYGVKD. CDR3 length equals 13 residues. Trimming stripped 6 bases from V and 4 bases from J, with 11 bases between. Written as DNA, the CDR3 is TGTGCCATCAGCCCCCCTAGCTCAGATACGCAGTATTTT. This encodes CAISPPSSDTQYF.

Written as DNA, the CDR3 is TGTGCCAGCAGCTTAGAGGGGTTAGGGCAGGGGCGAGAGACCCAGTACTTC. It translates to CASSLEGLGQGRETQYF. This rearrangement joins TRBV7-7 to TRBJ2-5, with TRBD1 as a possible D gene (6 bases). V dropped 1 base and J dropped 4 bases, with 19 bases sitting between them. Germline V gene sequence: CDR1 SSHAT, CDR2 FNYEAQ (reference sequence). This CDR3 spans 17 amino acids.

V and J are TRBV12-2 and TRBJ1-5. TRBV12-2 is reported as a pseudogene. The CDR3 runs 14 residues. In nucleotides, the CDR3 is TGTGCAAGTCGCTTAGCGCTAGGGTCCCAGCCCCAGCATTTT. Its protein is CASRLALGSQPQHF.

The V gene is TRBV7-2, the J gene TRBJ2-7; a possible D gene is TRBD2 (5 bases). The V gene's germline CDR1 is SGHTA and CDR2 FQGNSA. V shed 5 bases and J shed 2 bases, with 13 bases lying between them. CDR3 length: 14 residues. CDR3 sequence: CASSTGGAAYEQYF. The CDR3 DNA reads as TGTGCCAGCAGCACCGGAGGTGCGGCCTACGAGCAGTACTTC.

The chain couples TRBV9 to TRBJ2-5; D gene uncertain. Germline V CDR1 and CDR2: SGDLS, YYNGEE. V lost 3 bases and J 5 bases, leaving 11 bases between the germline ends. The CDR3 is 13 amino acids. DNA of the CDR3: TGTGCCAGCAGCGGGACCGCCGTGGAGACCCAGTACTTC. It specifies CASSGTAVETQYF.

This clone has more than one count but fewer than ten. The J gene is TRBJ2-7, the V gene TRBV6-6; D call uncertain. Germline CDR1 MNHNY, CDR2 SVGAGI (reference sequence). The CDR3 sequence is 12 residues long. Trimming shortened V by 0 bases and J by 4 bases, and 4 bases separated the two germline ends. CDR3 sequence: CASSYSSYEQYF. The CDR3 DNA is TGTGCCAGCAGTTACTCGTCTTACGAGCAGTACTTC.

The chain joins TRBV23-1 to TRBJ2-7; D call uncertain. TRBV23-1 is an ORF for which the function is uncertain. This CDR3 contains 13 residues. The V and J ends lost 1 base and 7 bases respectively, with 11 bases between them. CDR3 coding DNA: TGCGCCAGCAGTCAATTAGGGCCGAGGGAGCAGTACTTC. Its protein product is CASSQLGPREQYF.

This chain connects TRBV9 to TRBJ1-1; the match to TRBD1 covers 7 bases. V was pared by 0 bases and J by 4 bases, with 3 bases of the junction left unmatched. Per germline, CDR1 SGDLS and CDR2 YYNGEE. The CDR3 is 14 amino acids. CDR3 nucleotides: TGTGCCAGCAGCGTAGTCCCAGGGGGCACTGAAGCTTTCTTT. Its translation: CASSVVPGGTEAFF. The full variable domain, rest sourced from reference TRBV9 and TRBJ1-1, is DSGVTQTPKHLITATGQRVTLRCSPRSGDLSVYWYQQSLDQGLQFLIQYYNGEERAKGNILERFSAQQFPDLHSELNLSSLELGDSALYFCASSVVPGGTEAFFGQGTRLTVV.

J is TRBJ2-7 and V is TRBV2; TRBD1 might be the D (6 bases). Germline loops: CDR1 SNHLY, CDR2 FYNNEI. This CDR3 is built from 14 residues. The V end was cut by 2 bases, the J end by 3 bases, with 11 bases between. The CDR3 spells CASSETGRGYEQYF. The CDR3 coding sequence is TGTGCCAGCAGTGAAACTGGCAGGGGCTACGAGCAGTACTTC.

This chain links TRBV2 with TRBJ2-3; 8 bases match TRBD2. Losses at the gene ends were 3 bases for V and 0 bases for J; bases not matched to a gene: 8. The CDR3 totals 17 residues. Germline CDR1 is SNHLY and CDR2 is FYNNEI. As DNA, the CDR3 is TGTGCCAGCAGTGATGGAGGGCGGGGGGAAAGCACAGATACGCAGTATTTT. Its protein product is CASSDGGRGESTDTQYF. The complete variable domain, with remaining parts taken from reference TRBV2 and TRBJ2-3, reads EPEVTQTPSHQVTQMGQEVILRCVPISNHLYFYWYRQILGQKVEFLVSFYNNEISEKSEIFDDQFSVERPDGSNFTLKIRSTKLEDSAMYFCASSDGGRGESTDTQYFGPGTRLTVL.

This clone was counted only a few times. CDR3 loop: CSVVTSPLTTYEQYF. CDR3 sequence (DNA): TGCAGCGTTGTTACTTCCCCCCTAACTACCTACGAGCAGTACTTC. The chain couples TRBV29-1 to TRBJ2-7; D gene uncertain. V lost 4 bases to trimming and J lost 2 bases, with 18 bases between them. The CDR3 extends over 15 amino acids. The V gene's germline CDR1 is SQVTM and CDR2 ANQGSEA.

With regard to this clone: This could be a read error, since a much larger clone is one nucleotide away. This chain links TRBV5-6 with TRBJ2-7; the match to TRBD2 covers 7 bases. Germline CDR1 SGHDT, CDR2 YYEEEE. V was pared by 4 bases and J by 4 bases, with 11 bases of the junction left unmatched. This CDR3 spans 15 amino acids. For the CDR3, the DNA is TGTGCCAGCAGCCGAACTAGCGAGAGTTTTTACGAGCAGTACTTC. This translates into CASSRTSESFYEQYF.

The chain employs TRBV21-1 and TRBJ2-7; the D call of TRBD1 is as the table states it, not checked on the DNA. TRBV21-1 is an annotated pseudogene. This CDR3 comprises 13 residues. CDR3 nucleotides: TGTGCCAGCAGCATGGGTCAGGGTAATGAGCAGTACTTC. This sequence encodes CASSMGQGNEQYF.

The chain couples TRBV5-1 to TRBJ2-2; no definite D call. Germline values: CDR1 SGHRS, CDR2 YFSETQ. This CDR3 contains 13 residues. The V and J ends lost 1 base and 1 base respectively, with 2 bases between them. CDR3 sequence (DNA): TGCGCCAGCAGCTTGAGGAACACCGGGGAGCTGTTTTTT. Protein product: CASSLRNTGELFF.

The chain recombines TRBV7-2 with TRBJ2-5, with TRBD2 as a possible D gene (5 bases). The ends were cut back, 5 bases at V and 5 bases at J, with 15 bases in the middle. Germline CDR1 is SGHTA and CDR2 is FQGNSA. The CDR3 extends over 14 amino acids. The CDR3, as DNA: TGTGCCAGCAGCCTCGAGGGCCTGGGGGAGACCCAGTACTTC. Its translation is CASSLEGLGETQYF.

This clone is categorized as medium-sized (0.01 to 0.1%). The chain employs TRBV7-6 and TRBJ1-2; D is ambiguous. This CDR3 has 12 amino acids. Germline CDR1 SGHVS, CDR2 FNYEAQ. The V and J ends lost 1 base and 8 bases respectively, with 8 bases between them. DNA of the CDR3: TGTGCCAGCAGCTTAGTGGGATTCGGCTACACCTTC. Protein product: CASSLVGFGYTF.

The rearrangement links TRBV27 to TRBJ1-1; D ambiguous. The V gene lost 6 bases and the J gene lost 2 bases, with 13 bases spanning the gap. Germline CDR1 MNHEY, CDR2 SMNVEV (reference sequence). CDR3 length equals 14 residues. The CDR3 reads CASRGRKGNTEAFF. CDR3 DNA sequence: TGTGCCAGCAGGGGCAGAAAAGGAAACACTGAAGCTTTCTTT.

The V and J genes are TRBV19 and TRBJ2-7; the D is unclear. This CDR3 region has 13 residues. Germline V gene data show CDR1 as LNHDA and CDR2 as SQIVND (reference sequence). V lost 5 bases, J lost 6 bases, and 14 bases lay in between. CDR3 residues: CASSSQVLSEQYF. In nucleotides, the CDR3 is TGTGCCAGTAGTTCCCAGGTTTTGTCCGAGCAGTACTTC.

The chain is built from TRBV4-3 and TRBJ2-3; no clear D gene. Trimming shortened V by 4 bases and J by 0 bases, and 8 bases separated the two germline ends. Germline V gene data show CDR1 as LGHNA and CDR2 as YSLEER. CDR3 size: 14 residues. The CDR3 sequence: CASSLGFSTDTQYF. The DNA for the CDR3 is TGCGCCAGCAGCCTCGGGTTTAGCACAGATACGCAGTATTTT.

The V gene is TRBV7-6, the J gene TRBJ1-5; TRBD1 might be the D (5 bases). CDR3 length: 15 residues. The germline V gene has CDR1 SGHVS and CDR2 FNYEAQ. V dropped 5 bases and J dropped 0 bases, with 11 bases sitting between them. DNA for the CDR3: TGTGCCAGCAGCCTGGGACCTGATAGCAATCAGCCCCAGCATTTT. This gives the protein CASSLGPDSNQPQHF.

This chain links TRBV10-3 with TRBJ1-6; a weak D match, TRBD1 (6 bases). V lost 10 bases to trimming and J lost 8 bases, with 15 bases between them. This CDR3 region has 13 residues. Germline lookup yields CDR1 ENHRY and CDR2 SYGVKD. CDR3 sequence reads: CATEQGGDSPLHF. CDR3 DNA: TGTGCCACTGAACAGGGAGGGGATTCACCCCTCCACTTT.

The rearrangement links TRBV7-9 to TRBJ2-7; D may be TRBD2 (5 bases). Trimming stripped 5 bases from V and 4 bases from J, with 18 bases between. This CDR3 comprises 15 residues. Per germline, CDR1 SEHNR and CDR2 FQNEAQ (reference sequence). The CDR3 loop reads CASSPSNIRGYEQYF. In DNA, the CDR3 is TGTGCCAGCAGCCCCTCCAATATCCGAGGGTACGAGCAGTACTTC.

This clone was seen a few times. The chain recombines TRBV18 with TRBJ1-5; D is undetermined. The V end lost 0 bases, the J end lost 6 bases, and 15 bases lay between the germline ends. CDR3 length equals 16 residues. Germline CDR1 KGHSH, CDR2 LQKENI. This CDR3 reads CASSPPGSAVGQPQHF. CDR3 bases: TGTGCCAGCTCACCACCGGGTTCTGCCGTCGGTCAGCCCCAGCATTTT.

This chain joins TRBV29-1 and TRBJ2-2; D uncertain. With 3 bases removed from V and 3 bases from J, the gap between germline ends came to 8 bases. The CDR3 has 13 amino acids. Germline V CDR1 and CDR2: SQVTM, ANQGSEA. CDR3 sequence reads: CSVEDGDTGELFF. The CDR3 region has the DNA TGCAGCGTTGAGGACGGAGACACCGGGGAGCTGTTTTTT.

The chain is built from TRBV6-5 and TRBJ2-7; 9 bases map to TRBD1. Trimming at V came to 0 bases and at J to 7 bases, leaving 10 bases not matched to a gene. In germline, CDR1 is MNHEY, CDR2 SVGAGI. The CDR3 is made up of 16 amino acids. The CDR3 here is CASSYSIADRGGEQYF. The DNA for the CDR3 is TGTGCCAGCAGTTACTCCATTGCGGACAGGGGTGGAGAGCAGTACTTC.